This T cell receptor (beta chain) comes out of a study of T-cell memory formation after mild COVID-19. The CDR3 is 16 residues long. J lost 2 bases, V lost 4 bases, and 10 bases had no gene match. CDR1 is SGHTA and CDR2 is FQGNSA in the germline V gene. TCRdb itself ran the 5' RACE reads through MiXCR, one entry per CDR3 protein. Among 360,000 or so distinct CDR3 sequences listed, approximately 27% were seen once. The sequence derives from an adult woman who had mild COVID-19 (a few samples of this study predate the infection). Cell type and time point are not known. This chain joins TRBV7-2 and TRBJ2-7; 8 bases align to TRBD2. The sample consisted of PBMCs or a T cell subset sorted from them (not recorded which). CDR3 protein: CASSSRAASGPYEQYF. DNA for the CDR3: TGTGCCAGCAGCTCCCGGGCGGCTAGCGGGCCCTACGAGCAGTACTTC.